Listed below are T cell receptor beta chains from one sample, sequenced in a study of blood T cell repertoires in COVID-19. Sequencing used immunoSEQ multiplex PCR; TCRdb keeps in-frame clones, though not all of them. The sample holds some 240,000 clones; roughly 83% are singletons and the top ten take about 9.5%. Material for sequencing was peripheral blood. The receptors were sampled from a woman of 80 years or more with acute or convalescent COVID-19. The CDR3 runs from the conserved cysteine through the conserved F or W. The D gene is left open where the match is weak. The listing skips clone size in some rows; elsewhere it reads once, few, many or a size class.

V gene	clone size	J gene	D gene	CDR3 protein	CDR3 DNA
TRBV7-2	-	TRBJ2-7	-	CASSFGYSYGQTLSYEQYF	TGTGCCAGCAGCTTTGGGTACAGCTACGGACAGACCCTCTCCTACGAGCAGTACTTC
TRBV12-3/TRBV12-4	-	TRBJ1-5	TRBD1	CASSGTGSQPQHF	TGTGCCAGCAGTGGGACAGGGAGTCAGCCCCAGCATTTT
TRBV2	-	TRBJ2-7	TRBD2	CASSDARGGYEQYF	TGTGCCAGCAGTGATGCGCGGGGGGGTTACGAGCAGTACTTC
TRBV4-1	-	TRBJ1-2	-	CASSPTHRGQDRSYGYTF	TGCGCCAGCAGCCCAACCCACCGGGGACAAGATCGCAGCTATGGCTACACCTTC
TRBV6-6	-	TRBJ2-3	TRBD1	CASSHMGTGVRRTSTDTQYF	TGTGCCAGCAGTCATATGGGGACAGGGGTAAGAAGGACTAGCACAGATACGCAGTATTTT
TRBV19	-	TRBJ1-5	-	CASSIMAGVSNQPQHF	TGTGCCAGTAGTATAATGGCAGGGGTGAGCAATCAGCCCCAGCATTTT
TRBV5-1	-	TRBJ2-5	-	CASSLRPSEGTQYF	TGCGCCAGCAGCTTGAGGCCAAGCGAAGGGACCCAGTACTTC
TRBV4-1	-	TRBJ2-5	-	CASSQSRGPNQETQYF	TGCGCCAGCAGCCAATCGCGGGGGCCAAACCAAGAGACCCAGTACTTC
TRBV3-1/TRBV3-2	-	TRBJ1-1	TRBD1	CASSRSGTGGTEAFF	TGTGCCAGCAGCCGATCGGGGACAGGGGGCACTGAAGCTTTCTTT
TRBV6-6	-	TRBJ2-7	-	CASSLTGSVAYEQYF	TGTGCCAGCAGCCTGACGGGTAGCGTCGCCTACGAGCAGTACTTC
TRBV7-8	few	TRBJ1-6	TRBD1	CASSRTGGEGSPLHF	TGTGCCAGCAGCCGGACAGGGGGCGAAGGTTCACCCCTCCACTTT
TRBV12-3/TRBV12-4	once	TRBJ1-2	-	CASSYRDAYGYTF	TGTGCCAGCAGTTACAGGGATGCCTATGGCTACACCTTC
TRBV5-4	once	TRBJ1-4	-	CASSPGSRGEKLFF	TGTGCCAGCAGCCCGGGGTCACGGGGGGAAAAACTGTTTTTT
TRBV5-1	-	TRBJ2-5	TRBD2	CASSVSGGAKETQYF	TGCGCCAGCAGCGTTAGCGGGGGGGCCAAGGAGACCCAGTACTTC
TRBV28	-	TRBJ1-6	-	CASSFGGWNSPLHF	TGTGCCAGCAGTTTTGGAGGGTGGAATTCACCCCTCCACTTT
TRBV2	few	TRBJ1-4	TRBD1	CASKRDRGGEKLFF	TGTGCCAGCAAGCGGGACAGGGGAGGTGAAAAACTGTTTTTT
TRBV29-1	-	TRBJ1-4	-	CSVEGRGGEKLFF	TGCAGCGTTGAGGGCAGGGGAGGGGAAAAACTGTTTTTT
TRBV3-1/TRBV3-2	-	TRBJ1-2	TRBD1	CASSRDREWGYTF	TGTGCCAGCAGCCGGGACAGGGAGTGGGGCTACACCTTC
TRBV28	-	TRBJ2-1	-	CASSANYNEQFF	TGTGCCAGCAGCGCTAATTACAATGAGCAGTTCTTC
TRBV7-2	-	TRBJ2-5	TRBD2	CASSLGLAGGQETQYF	TGTGCCAGCAGCTTGGGGCTAGCGGGGGGGCAAGAGACCCAGTACTTC